The T cell receptor beta chain described here comes from a study of graft-versus-host responses after intestinal transplantation. On the study more broadly: Induction using anti-thymocyte globulin, followed by tacrolimus and steroids for roughly 3 years, was given to all recipients.

On this clone: Its matching antigen is unknown.

Intraepithelial and lamina propria lymphocytes were released after the graft tissue was processed. CDR1 is LGHNA, CDR2 YNFKEQ, per germline. The CDR3 is 15 amino acids. The J segment lost 0 bases and the V segment lost 2 bases, leaving 1 base of the junction unmatched. Overall study results and limits: Early post-transplant declines in HvG were associated with peak levels of circulating GvH clones.

Generated by immunoSEQ multiplex PCR, the TCRdb table keeps only in-frame clones and is missing some. The data contain just over 15,000 clones, 74% of them singletons. The chain carries TRBV4-2 and TRBJ2-3, with 8 bases that match TRBD1. The sample in question was ileum tissue, obtained 14 days after transplant. This clonotype was obtained from a human patient who received an intestinal transplant, so some T cells may come from the graft donor. The CDR3 reads CASSQRQGSTDTQYF. The CDR3 DNA is TGTGCCAGCAGCCAAAGACAGGGGAGCACAGATACGCAGTATTTT.